Included here is one T cell receptor (beta chain) sequence, with context. This entry comes from a study of T cells in Graves' hyperthyroidism and ophthalmopathy. Across the whole study: Peripheral blood was taken when the disease was first diagnosed, before any treatment began.

Regions amplified from RNA transcripts were the TCR beta CDR3 regions. TCR CDR3 underwent first-round RT-PCR with the HTBI primer set. TCRdb redid the calling of the multiplex PCR reads with MiXCR, one entry per CDR3 protein. The sample yields around 690,000 distinct CDR3 sequences, roughly 17% seen once. The CDR3 extends over 14 amino acids. Trimming removed 3 bases from V and 2 bases from J; junction bases left unmatched: 5. CDR1 SGDLS and CDR2 YYNGEE come from the germline V gene. Source material: blood. This receptor was taken from a man aged 45-65 years with Graves' hyperthyroidism. The V call is TRBV9, the J call TRBJ2-7; the match to TRBD1 covers 7 bases. The CDR3 is CASSEGDSAYEQYF. CDR3 coding DNA: TGTGCCAGCAGCGAGGGGGACAGCGCCTACGAGCAGTACTTC.